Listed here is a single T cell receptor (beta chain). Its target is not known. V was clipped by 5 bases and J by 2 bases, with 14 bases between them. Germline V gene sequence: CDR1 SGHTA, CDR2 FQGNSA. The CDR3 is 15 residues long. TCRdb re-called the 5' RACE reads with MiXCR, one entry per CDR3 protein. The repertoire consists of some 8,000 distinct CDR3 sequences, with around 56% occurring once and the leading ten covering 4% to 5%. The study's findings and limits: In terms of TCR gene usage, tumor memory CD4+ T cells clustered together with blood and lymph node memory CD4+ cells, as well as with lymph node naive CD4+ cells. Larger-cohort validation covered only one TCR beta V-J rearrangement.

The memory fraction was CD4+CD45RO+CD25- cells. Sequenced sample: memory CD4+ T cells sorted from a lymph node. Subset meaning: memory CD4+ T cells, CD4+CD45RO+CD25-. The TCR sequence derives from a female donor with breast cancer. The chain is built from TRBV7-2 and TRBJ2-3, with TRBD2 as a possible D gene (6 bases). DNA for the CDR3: TGTGCCAGCAGCACCGCCCGCGGGACCACAGATACGCAGTATTTT. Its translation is CASSTARGTTDTQYF. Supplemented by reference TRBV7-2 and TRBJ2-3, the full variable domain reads GAGVSQSPSNKVTEKGKDVELRCDPISGHTALYWYRQSLGQGLEFLIYFQGNSAPDKSGLPSDRFSAERTGGSVSTLTIQRTQQEDSAVYLCASSTARGTTDTQYFGPGTRLTVL.